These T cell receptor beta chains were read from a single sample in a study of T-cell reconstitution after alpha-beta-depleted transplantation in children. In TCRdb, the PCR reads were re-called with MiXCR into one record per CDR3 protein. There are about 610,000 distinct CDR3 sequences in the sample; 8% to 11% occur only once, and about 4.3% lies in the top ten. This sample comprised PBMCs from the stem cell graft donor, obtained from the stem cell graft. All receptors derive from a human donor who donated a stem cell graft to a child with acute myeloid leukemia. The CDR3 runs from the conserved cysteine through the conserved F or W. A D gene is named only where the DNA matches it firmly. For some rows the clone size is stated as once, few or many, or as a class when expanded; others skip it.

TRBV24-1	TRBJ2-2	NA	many	TGTGCCACCAGTGATTTGCGAGTGAACACCGGGGAGCTGTTTTTT	CATSDLRVNTGELFF
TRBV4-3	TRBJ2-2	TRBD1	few	TGCGCCAGCAGCCGCCGCGCAGGGGGCGGGGAGCTGTTTTTT	CASSRRAGGGELFF
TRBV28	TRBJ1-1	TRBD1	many	TGTGCCAGCAGTTTATCTTCGGGACAGGGAGGAACTGAAGCTTTCTTT	CASSLSSGQGGTEAFF
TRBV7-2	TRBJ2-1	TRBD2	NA	TGTGCCAGCAGCTCGCTCTCAGGCAGAGGGAGGGACAATGAGCAGTTCTTC	CASSSLSGRGRDNEQFF
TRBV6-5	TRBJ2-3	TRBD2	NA	TGTGCCAGCAGTTCACAGCGGGAGGGCTGGTCAGATACGCAGTATTTT	CASSSQREGWSDTQYF
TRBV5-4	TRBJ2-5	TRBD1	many	TGTGCCAGCAGCTTGGAACAGGGGGGGACCCAGTACTTC	CASSLEQGGTQYF
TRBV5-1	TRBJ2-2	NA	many	TGCGCCAGCAGCTTGTCAAGCGGGAACACCGGGGAGCTGTTTTTT	CASSLSSGNTGELFF
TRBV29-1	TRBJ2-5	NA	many	TGCAGCGTTGAAAGGGACGGAATACAAGAGACCCAGTACTTC	CSVERDGIQETQYF
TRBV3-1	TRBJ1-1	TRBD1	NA	TGTGCCAGCAGCCAATTACAGGGGAGGACTGAAGCTTTCTTT	CASSQLQGRTEAFF
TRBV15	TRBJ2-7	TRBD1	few	TGTGCCACCAGCAGCCGGGACAGGGGGACCTACGAGCAGTACTTC	CATSSRDRGTYEQYF
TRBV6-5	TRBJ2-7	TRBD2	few	TGTGCCAGCAGTTACCGGACTAGCGGGGCGCCCTACGAGCAGTACTTC	CASSYRTSGAPYEQYF